A selection of T cell receptor beta chains follows, all from one sample in a study of beta chain features in type 1 diabetes. The assay was immunoSEQ multiplex PCR, and TCRdb's table has in-frame clones only and misses some. The repertoire has about 930,000 clones, roughly a sixth of them found once; the top ten carry about 0.025%. Sequencing input: naive CD4+ T cells from blood. All receptors derive from a woman aged 18-29 years in good health. CDR3s include the opening cysteine and the closing phenylalanine or tryptophan. A D gene is named only where the DNA matches it firmly. Only some rows state a clone size, as once, few, many or a class for expanded clones.

clone size	V gene	J gene	D gene	CDR3 protein	CDR3 DNA
-	TRBV7-8	TRBJ2-7	-	CASSSSSYEQYF	TGTGCCAGCAGCTCGTCCTCCTACGAGCAGTACTTC
few	TRBV28	TRBJ1-2	TRBD1	CAGTRGTGGARSYGYTF	TGTGCCGGAACGCGTGGGACAGGGGGCGCGAGGAGCTATGGCTACACCTTC
-	TRBV6-1	TRBJ1-2	TRBD1	CASSDLRWTGRSIEDGYTF	TGTGCCAGCAGTGACCTCCGCTGGACAGGGAGGAGTATCGAGGATGGCTACACCTTC
once	TRBV6-6	TRBJ2-5	TRBD2	CANILSGRALTQYF	TGTGCCAACATCCTAAGCGGGAGGGCCCTGACCCAGTACTTC
-	TRBV2	TRBJ1-5	-	CASRDGGIQPQHF	TGTGCCAGCAGAGACGGGGGGATTCAGCCCCAGCATTTT
few	TRBV14	TRBJ2-5	-	CASSQDTASTRRETQYF	TGTGCCAGCAGCCAAGACACGGCTAGTACTCGGCGAGAGACCCAGTACTTC
-	TRBV6-5	TRBJ1-5	-	CASSFQGGVGQPQHF	TGTGCCAGCAGTTTCCAGGGCGGGGTAGGGCAGCCCCAGCATTTT
few	TRBV18	TRBJ1-2	-	CASSPLHSDYGYTF	TGTGCCAGCTCACCACTTCACAGCGACTATGGCTACACCTTC
-	TRBV7-3	TRBJ1-1	-	CASSLLPKRDGNTEAFF	TGTGCCAGCAGCTTACTCCCCAAGAGGGACGGAAACACTGAAGCTTTCTTT
-	TRBV5-1	TRBJ2-1	TRBD1	CASSTRQGTSGSEQFF	TGCGCCAGCAGCACCAGACAGGGGACGTCGGGTAGTGAGCAGTTCTTC
-	TRBV7-2	TRBJ2-1	-	CASSLAFSRLGSNEQFF	TGTGCCAGCAGCTTAGCGTTTTCCCGACTTGGGAGCAATGAGCAGTTCTTC
few	TRBV28	TRBJ2-6	-	CASSSYSGANVLTF	TGTGCCAGCAGTTCATATTCTGGGGCCAACGTCCTGACTTTC
few	TRBV11-2	TRBJ1-5	-	CASSSMPGGSAQPQHF	TGTGCCAGCAGCTCCATGCCCGGGGGATCGGCTCAGCCCCAGCATTTT
-	TRBV18	TRBJ1-3	-	CASSLLDRHSGNTIYF	TGTGCCAGCTCACTGTTGGACAGACACTCTGGAAACACCATATATTTT
-	TRBV7-2	TRBJ2-1	-	CASSLEGGGSYNEQFF	TGTGCCAGCAGCTTAGAGGGGGGTGGCTCCTACAATGAGCAGTTCTTC
-	TRBV4-2	TRBJ1-2	TRBD1	CASSQAGQGLTNYGYTF	TGTGCCAGCAGCCAGGCGGGACAGGGGCTCACAAACTATGGCTACACCTTC
many	TRBV29-1	TRBJ2-6	-	CSVVSSGANVLTF	TGCAGCGTTGTAAGCTCTGGGGCCAACGTCCTGACTTTC
-	TRBV7-2	TRBJ1-1	-	CASSLKNGLAGTEAFF	TGTGCCAGCAGCCTCAAAAACGGTCTTGCCGGCACTGAAGCTTTCTTT
few	TRBV11-3	TRBJ2-1	TRBD2	CASSSGSGRGGNEQFF	TGTGCCAGCTCGAGCGGGAGCGGGAGGGGGGGCAATGAGCAGTTCTTC
few	TRBV29-1	TRBJ2-1	TRBD2	CSVAPYDRGGLAEYNEQFF	TGCAGCGTTGCCCCTTATGACAGGGGTGGACTAGCGGAGTACAATGAGCAGTTCTTC
few	TRBV2	TRBJ2-7	-	CASAGQAVPYEQYF	TGTGCCAGCGCTGGACAAGCCGTACCCTACGAGCAGTACTTC
-	TRBV6-5	TRBJ2-7	-	CASSYSPRVPSYEQYF	TGTGCCAGCAGTTACTCACCCAGGGTCCCCTCCTACGAGCAGTACTTC
few	TRBV28	TRBJ2-5	-	CASSFDGRVTQYF	TGTGCCAGCAGTTTTGATGGCAGGGTGACCCAGTACTTC
-	TRBV5-4	TRBJ2-7	-	CASSPGGGMGAAEQYF	TGTGCCAGCAGCCCGGGAGGTGGGATGGGGGCCGCCGAGCAGTACTTC
few	TRBV2	TRBJ2-2	-	CASSEGGELFF	TGTGCCAGCAGTGAAGGCGGGGAGCTGTTTTTT
-	TRBV21-1	TRBJ1-2	-	CASSGRDNGYTF	TGTGCCAGCAGCGGGAGGGACAATGGCTACACCTTC
many	TRBV5-4	TRBJ2-1	TRBD2	CASSPPSGRVGEQFF	TGTGCCAGCAGCCCACCTAGCGGGAGAGTAGGTGAGCAGTTCTTC
-	TRBV10-1	TRBJ2-7	-	CASSTGSPYEQYF	TGCGCCAGCAGTACCGGGAGCCCCTACGAGCAGTACTTC
-	TRBV30	TRBJ2-7	-	CAWPLLDEQYF	TGTGCCTGGCCATTATTGGACGAGCAGTACTTC
few	TRBV4-2	TRBJ2-7	-	CASSATDRYEQYF	TGTGCCAGCAGCGCTACCGACAGGTACGAGCAGTACTTC
-	TRBV5-1	TRBJ2-1	-	CASSLTGNNEQFF	TGCGCCAGCAGCTTAACCGGAAACAATGAGCAGTTCTTC
-	TRBV11-2	TRBJ2-4	TRBD2	CASSLVAGKNIQYF	TGTGCCAGCAGCTTAGTAGCGGGGAAAAACATTCAGTACTTC
-	TRBV7-2	TRBJ2-1	TRBD2	CASRKRGGAGGYNEQFF	TGTGCCAGCAGGAAACGGGGCGGGGCGGGAGGTTACAATGAGCAGTTCTTC
-	TRBV27	TRBJ2-7	TRBD1	CASSLSGTGGYEQYF	TGTGCCAGCAGTTTATCGGGGACAGGGGGCTACGAGCAGTACTTC
-	TRBV7-2	TRBJ2-2	TRBD2	CASRIAGANTGELFF	TGTGCCAGCAGGATAGCGGGAGCGAACACCGGGGAGCTGTTTTTT
-	TRBV6-5	TRBJ1-1	-	CASSNRESPGTEAFF	TGTGCCAGCAGTAACAGGGAGTCGCCTGGCACTGAAGCTTTCTTT
few	TRBV6-6	TRBJ2-7	TRBD2	CASSPLSGSSYEQYF	TGTGCCAGCAGCCCTCTAAGCGGGAGCTCATACGAGCAGTACTTC
-	TRBV6-5	TRBJ2-1	-	CASSYRMGEQFF	TGTGCCAGCAGTTATCGGATGGGGGAGCAGTTCTTC
-	TRBV18	TRBJ2-1	-	CASSLTQGYNEQFF	TGTGCCAGCTCACTAACACAGGGTTACAATGAGCAGTTCTTC
few	TRBV2	TRBJ2-7	-	CATSVAYEQYF	TGTGCCACCTCTGTCGCCTACGAGCAGTACTTC
-	TRBV2	TRBJ2-5	TRBD2	CASSVPGTRSVIETQYF	TGTGCCAGCAGTGTACCCGGGACTAGGTCCGTAATCGAGACCCAGTACTTC
-	TRBV9	TRBJ2-6	-	CASRTSGANVLTF	TGTGCCAGCAGGACCTCTGGGGCCAACGTCCTGACTTTC
few	TRBV5-6	TRBJ2-5	TRBD2	CASSLAGVSETQYF	TGTGCCAGCAGCCTAGCGGGAGTATCAGAGACCCAGTACTTC
-	TRBV4-1	TRBJ2-3	TRBD2	CASSQALWGGSTQYF	TGCGCCAGCAGCCAAGCGTTGTGGGGGGGTTCTACGCAGTATTTT
few	TRBV2	TRBJ2-7	-	CASSFTSYEQYF	TGTGCCAGCAGTTTTACGAGCTACGAGCAGTACTTC
few	TRBV4-2	TRBJ1-2	-	CASSQDRGLNYGYTF	TGTGCCAGCAGCCAAGATCGTGGACTGAACTATGGCTACACCTTC
-	TRBV4-2	TRBJ2-1	-	CASSQDRASSYNEQFF	TGTGCCAGCAGCCAAGACCGTGCCAGCTCCTACAATGAGCAGTTCTTC
-	TRBV20-1	TRBJ2-7	-	CSAPRGQYF	TGCAGTGCCCCCCGGGGGCAGTACTTC
-	TRBV21-1	TRBJ2-1	-	CASTQTRDRWGVEQFF	TGTGCCAGCACCCAAACCCGGGACAGGTGGGGAGTTGAGCAGTTCTTC